The 5 T cell receptor beta chains presented below share a single source sample, sequenced in a study of cytomegalovirus exposure and HLA in healthy donors. PCR used 60 Vbeta primers and 13 Jbeta primers. Profiled with immunoSEQ multiplex PCR; TCRdb holds only in-frame clones, not every one. The sample yields more than 40,000 clones, roughly half seen once. The sequencing sample was made of PBMCs. These receptors all stem from a man in his sixties in good health and CMV-seronegative.

The rearrangement joins TRBV18 to TRBJ1-1; a weak D match, TRBD1 (6 bases). The CDR3 loop spans 14 amino acids. The germline CDR1 and CDR2 sequences are KGHSH and LQKENI. Trimming took off 2 bases at V and 3 bases at J, with 10 bases between the two ends. The CDR3 sequence: CASSPSGQHTEAFF. CDR3 nucleotides: TGTGCCAGCTCACCATCTGGACAGCACACTGAAGCTTTCTTT.

The chain combines TRBV5-1 with TRBJ2-7, with TRBD2 matching 9 bases. The CDR3 length is 14 residues. Germline V lookup: CDR1 SGHRS, CDR2 YFSETQ. V lost 2 bases, J lost 7 bases, and 7 bases stayed unmatched. CDR3 sequence: CASSFIAGVGEQYF. The CDR3 DNA reads as TGCGCCAGCAGCTTTATAGCGGGAGTTGGAGAGCAGTACTTC.

The chain has TRBV5-1 and TRBJ2-3; D may be TRBD1 (5 bases). V was clipped by 7 bases and J by 0 bases, with 12 bases between them. The CDR3 loop spans 14 amino acids. CDR1 SGHRS and CDR2 YFSETQ come from the germline V gene. The CDR3 bases are TGCGCCAGCCGCCAACAGGCTAGCACAGATACGCAGTATTTT. This codes for CASRQQASTDTQYF.

The chain employs TRBV5-8 and TRBJ2-7; D perhaps matches TRBD1 (6 bases). The CDR3 has 17 residues. Germline V gene sequence: CDR1 SGHTS, CDR2 YDEGEE. Trimming shortened V by 4 bases and J by 1 base, and 21 bases separated the two germline ends. This CDR3 reads CASSPTKTWTVSYEQYF. CDR3 nucleotides: TGTGCCAGCAGCCCTACCAAGACATGGACAGTGTCCTACGAGCAGTACTTC.

This clone has just a few counts. This chain connects TRBV27 to TRBJ1-1, with unresolved D. This CDR3 comprises 13 residues. V lost 0 bases and J 1 base, leaving 3 bases between the germline ends. Germline CDR1 is MNHEY and CDR2 is SMNVEV (reference sequence). The CDR3, as DNA: TGTGCCAGCAGTTTATCCAGGAACACTGAAGCTTTCTTT. Protein product: CASSLSRNTEAFF.